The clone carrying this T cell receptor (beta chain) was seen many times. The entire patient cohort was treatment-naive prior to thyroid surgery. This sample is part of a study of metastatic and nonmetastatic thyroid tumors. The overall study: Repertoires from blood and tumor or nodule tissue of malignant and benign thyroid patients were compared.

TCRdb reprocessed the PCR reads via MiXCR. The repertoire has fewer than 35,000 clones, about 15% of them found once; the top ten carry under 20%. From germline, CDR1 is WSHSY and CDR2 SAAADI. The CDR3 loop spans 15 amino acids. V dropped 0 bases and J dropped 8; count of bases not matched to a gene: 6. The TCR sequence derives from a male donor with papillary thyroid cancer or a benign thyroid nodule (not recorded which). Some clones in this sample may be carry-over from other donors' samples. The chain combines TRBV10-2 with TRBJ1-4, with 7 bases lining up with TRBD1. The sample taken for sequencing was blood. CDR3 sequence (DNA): TGCGCCAGCAGTGAGTCTGGGACAGTTAGAGAAAAACTGTTTTTT. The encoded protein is CASSESGTVREKLFF.